This T cell receptor (beta chain) was recorded in a study of blood T cell repertoires in COVID-19. TCRdb's table, derived via immunoSEQ multiplex PCR, lists solely in-frame clones and lacks some. The table lists under 300,000 clones, about four fifths of them singletons. With 2 bases removed from V and 0 bases from J, the gap between germline ends came to 10 bases. Germline V gene sequence: CDR1 MNHNS, CDR2 SASEGT. The CDR3 extends over 16 amino acids. Across 24 US areas, participants ranged in age from roughly 18 to 95 years. Participants were placed into cohorts based on the clinical history they reported.

J is TRBJ1-4 and V is TRBV6-1; TRBD1 might be the D (6 bases). This sequence was found in a man aged 45-65 years who had recovered from COVID-19. The sample consisted of PBMCs or T cells enriched from blood (not recorded which). The CDR3 nucleotides are TGTGCCAGCAGTGAATTCCGACAGGCAACTAATGAAAAACTGTTTTTT. This encodes CASSEFRQATNEKLFF.